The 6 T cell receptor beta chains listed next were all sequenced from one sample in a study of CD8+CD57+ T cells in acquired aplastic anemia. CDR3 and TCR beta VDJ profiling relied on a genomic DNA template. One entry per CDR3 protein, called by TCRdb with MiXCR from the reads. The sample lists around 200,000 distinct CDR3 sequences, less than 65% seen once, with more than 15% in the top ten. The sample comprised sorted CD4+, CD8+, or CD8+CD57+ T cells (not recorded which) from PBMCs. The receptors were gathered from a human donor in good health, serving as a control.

The DNA for the CDR3 is TGTGCCAGCAGCTTCCCCCATGATAGCGGGGGCACAGATACGCAGTATTTT. Protein product: CASSFPHDSGGTDTQYF. This chain uses TRBV7-8 with TRBJ2-3; 8 bases fit TRBD2. This CDR3 is 17 amino acids long. Germline CDR1 and CDR2: SGHVS and FQNEAQ. Germline trimming cut 3 bases from V and 1 base from J; bases unmatched to any gene: 9.

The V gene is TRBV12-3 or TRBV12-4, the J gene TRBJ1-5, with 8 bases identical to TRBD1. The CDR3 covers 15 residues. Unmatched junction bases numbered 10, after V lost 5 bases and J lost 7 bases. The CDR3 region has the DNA TGTGCCAGCAGTCAGGGGTCAGGGGGCGGCCAGCCCCAGCATTTT. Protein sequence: CASSQGSGGGQPQHF.

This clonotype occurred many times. The CDR3, as DNA: TGTGCCAGCAGTCCAGCGAAGGGACTTGGATACGAGCAGTACTTC. It encodes CASSPAKGLGYEQYF. V is TRBV6-5 and J is TRBJ2-7, with TRBD2 as a possible D gene (6 bases). CDR1 MNHEY and CDR2 SVGAGI come from the germline V gene. The CDR3 sequence is 15 residues long. Trimming removed 5 bases from V and 4 bases from J, with 18 bases in between.

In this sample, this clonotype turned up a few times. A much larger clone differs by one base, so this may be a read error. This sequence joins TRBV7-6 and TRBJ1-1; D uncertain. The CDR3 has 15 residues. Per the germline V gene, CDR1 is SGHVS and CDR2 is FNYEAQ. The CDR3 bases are TGTGCCGGCAGTTACTCGCTGTTCATGAACACTGAAGCTTTCTTT. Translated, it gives CAGSYSLFMNTEAFF.

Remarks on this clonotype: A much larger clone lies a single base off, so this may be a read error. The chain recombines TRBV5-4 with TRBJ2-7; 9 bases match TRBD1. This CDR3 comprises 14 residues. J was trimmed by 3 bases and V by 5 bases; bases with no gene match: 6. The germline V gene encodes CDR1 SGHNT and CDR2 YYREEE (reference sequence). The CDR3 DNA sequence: TGTGCCAGCAGTCCCGGGACAGGGCTCTACGAGCAGTACTTC. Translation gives CASSPGTGLYEQYF.

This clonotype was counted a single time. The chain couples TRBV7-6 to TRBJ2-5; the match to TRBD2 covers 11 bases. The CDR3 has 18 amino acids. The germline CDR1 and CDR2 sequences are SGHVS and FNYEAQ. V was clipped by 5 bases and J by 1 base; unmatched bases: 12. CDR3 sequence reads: CASSQRLAGPRGQETQYF. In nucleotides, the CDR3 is TGTGCCAGCAGCCAAAGACTAGCGGGACCTCGGGGCCAAGAGACCCAGTACTTC.